This TCR beta chain was recorded in a study of control samples from healthy donors and cancer patients. V was clipped by 1 base and J by 0 bases, with 7 bases between them. Germline V lookup: CDR1 KGHSH, CDR2 LQKENI. The CDR3 consists of 15 residues. The data were produced by immunoSEQ multiplex PCR, yet TCRdb's version contains in-frame clones alone and is incomplete. The profile covers about 69,000 clones, with more than 75% appearing a single time and about 3% taken by the ten largest. The receptor comes from a woman between 45 and 60 years old with lung cancer. Sequenced sample: PBMCs. The chain combines TRBV18 with TRBJ1-3, with D unclear. As DNA, the CDR3 is TGTGCCAGCTCACCACAGGGAATCTCTGGAAACACCATATATTTT. It is translated as CASSPQGISGNTIYF.